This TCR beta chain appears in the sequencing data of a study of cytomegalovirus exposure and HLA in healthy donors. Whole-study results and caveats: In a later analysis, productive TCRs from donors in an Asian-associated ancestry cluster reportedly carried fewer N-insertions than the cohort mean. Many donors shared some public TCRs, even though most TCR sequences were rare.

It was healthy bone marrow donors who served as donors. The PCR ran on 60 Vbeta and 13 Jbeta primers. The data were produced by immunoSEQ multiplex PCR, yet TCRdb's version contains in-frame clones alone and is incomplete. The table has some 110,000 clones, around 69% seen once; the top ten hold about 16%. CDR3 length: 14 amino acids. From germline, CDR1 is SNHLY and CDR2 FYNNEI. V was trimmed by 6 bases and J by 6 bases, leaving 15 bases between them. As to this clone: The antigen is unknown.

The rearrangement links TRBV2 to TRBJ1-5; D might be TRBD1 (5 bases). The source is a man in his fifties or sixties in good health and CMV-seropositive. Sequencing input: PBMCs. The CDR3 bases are TGTGCCAGCAGGATGCGGGGGGTGGGTCAGCCCCAGCATTTT. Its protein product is CASRMRGVGQPQHF.